A selection of T cell receptor beta chains follows, all from one sample in a study of T cell responses to AZD1222 COVID-19 vaccine. Sequencing used immunoSEQ multiplex PCR; TCRdb keeps in-frame clones, though not all of them. Of over 75,000 clones in the sample, 70% to 90% are singletons; the top ten hold about 3.4%. The sample here was peripheral blood, taken 28 days after the second AZD1222 dose. The source of these receptors is an adult who received the AZD1222 COVID-19 vaccine. Both conserved end residues are part of each CDR3. D genes are given only for firm matches. Not all rows give a size; the values are once, few, many and, for expanded clones, a class.

cdr3_aa cdr3_nt d_call j_call clone_size v_call
CASRTPRGDEQFF TGTGCCAGCAGGACGCCCCGGGGGGATGAGCAGTTCTTC TRBD2 TRBJ2-1 - TRBV6-5
CASSIGARGLNTEAFF TGTGCCAGTAGTATAGGGGCCCGGGGATTGAACACTGAAGCTTTCTTT - TRBJ1-1 - TRBV19
CASSQESAARGRDGYTF TGCGCCAGCAGCCAAGAAAGCGCCGCCAGGGGGCGGGATGGCTACACCTTC TRBD1 TRBJ1-2 - TRBV4-3
CATSSLGAGNTIYF TGTGCCACCAGTTCCTTGGGGGCTGGAAACACCATATATTTT - TRBJ1-3 - TRBV24-1
CASSLVLDVEQFF TGTGCCAGCAGCTTAGTTTTGGACGTAGAGCAGTTCTTC - TRBJ2-1 - TRBV11-3
CASSEEASPLHF TGTGCCAGCTCCGAGGAGGCTTCACCCCTCCACTTT - TRBJ1-6 - TRBV2
CASSSYGNTIYF TGTGCCAGCAGTTCTTACGGGAACACCATATATTTT - TRBJ1-3 - TRBV12-3/TRBV12-4
CASSENPLASGALDHNEQFF TGTGCCAGCAGTGAAAATCCCCTGGCTAGCGGGGCCCTAGACCACAATGAGCAGTTCTTC TRBD2 TRBJ2-1 - TRBV6-1
CASRPAGEWKRDTQYF TGTGCCAGCAGACCAGCGGGAGAATGGAAGCGAGATACGCAGTATTTT TRBD2 TRBJ2-3 - TRBV9
CASSPSTDTQYF TGTGCCAGCAGCCCCAGCACAGATACGCAGTATTTT - TRBJ2-3 - TRBV9
CASSLFGTANTGELFF TGTGCCAGCAGCTTGTTCGGGACAGCGAACACCGGGGAGCTGTTTTTT TRBD1 TRBJ2-2 - TRBV5-4
CASSQRGNEKLFF TGTGCCAGCAGCCAACGGGGGAATGAAAAACTGTTTTTT - TRBJ1-4 - TRBV3-1/TRBV3-2
CATSSRGHNSNQPQHF TGTGCCACCAGCAGCCGCGGACATAATAGCAATCAGCCCCAGCATTTT - TRBJ1-5 - TRBV15
CASGENGREQYF TGTGCCAGCGGCGAAAATGGGCGCGAGCAGTACTTC - TRBJ2-7 - TRBV7-3
CASSIDIGTGSTYEQYF TGTGCCAGTAGTATAGATATAGGGACAGGGAGCACCTACGAGCAGTACTTC TRBD1 TRBJ2-7 - TRBV19
CASSPSIGPSSYEQYF TGTGCCAGCAGCCCGTCGATTGGGCCTAGCTCCTACGAGCAGTACTTC - TRBJ2-7 - TRBV11-1
CASSHWDFGSQPQHF TGTGCCAGCAGCCACTGGGACTTCGGCAGTCAGCCCCAGCATTTT - TRBJ1-5 once TRBV4-2
CASSDRVATEAFF TGTGCCAGCAGTGACAGGGTCGCCACTGAAGCTTTCTTT TRBD1 TRBJ1-1 - TRBV6-2/TRBV6-3
CASSLSKTDGYTF TGTGCCAGCAGCTTATCCAAGACGGATGGCTACACCTTC - TRBJ1-2 - TRBV7-8
CASSSQDRGYNSPLHF TGTGCCAGCAGCTCTCAGGACAGGGGATATAATTCACCCCTCCACTTT TRBD1 TRBJ1-6 - TRBV7-3